This note documents a single T cell receptor beta chain sequence. What it binds is unknown. These data belong to a study of T-cell memory formation after mild COVID-19. Study-wide background: TCR clusters were mostly confined to one donor each.

V lost 5 bases and J lost 5, with 21 bases in between. CDR1 is SGHTA and CDR2 is FQGNSA in the germline V gene. CDR3 length: 16 residues. TCRdb used MiXCR to reprocess the 5' RACE reads, holding one entry per CDR3 protein. The sample lists approximately 390,000 distinct CDR3 sequences, 15% to 20% seen once, with around a fifth in the top ten. Points from the study as a whole: Some responding clones appeared in pre-infection memory, suggesting cross-reactive memory joined. Largely, contracting CD4+ clones fell within CM and EM, and contracting CD8+ clones within EMRA. Clones contracting across day 15 to 85 had a balanced CD4/CD8 profile; later expanding clones leaned CD4+.

The sequence derives from a man in his late teens or twenties who had mild COVID-19 (a few samples of this study predate the infection). Cell type and time point are not known. The chain uses TRBV7-2 and TRBJ2-5, with a possible D match to TRBD2 (6 bases). The sample was PBMCs or a T cell subset sorted from them (not recorded which). The CDR3 loop is CASSAPFPSGGETQYF. DNA of the CDR3: TGTGCCAGCAGCGCCCCATTCCCGAGCGGAGGGGAGACCCAGTACTTC. The variable domain in full, with the rest retrieved from reference TRBV7-2 and TRBJ2-5, is GAGVSQSPSNKVTEKGKDVELRCDPISGHTALYWYRQSLGQGLEFLIYFQGNSAPDKSGLPSDRFSAERTGGSVSTLTIQRTQQEDSAVYLCASSAPFPSGGETQYFGPGTRLLVL.